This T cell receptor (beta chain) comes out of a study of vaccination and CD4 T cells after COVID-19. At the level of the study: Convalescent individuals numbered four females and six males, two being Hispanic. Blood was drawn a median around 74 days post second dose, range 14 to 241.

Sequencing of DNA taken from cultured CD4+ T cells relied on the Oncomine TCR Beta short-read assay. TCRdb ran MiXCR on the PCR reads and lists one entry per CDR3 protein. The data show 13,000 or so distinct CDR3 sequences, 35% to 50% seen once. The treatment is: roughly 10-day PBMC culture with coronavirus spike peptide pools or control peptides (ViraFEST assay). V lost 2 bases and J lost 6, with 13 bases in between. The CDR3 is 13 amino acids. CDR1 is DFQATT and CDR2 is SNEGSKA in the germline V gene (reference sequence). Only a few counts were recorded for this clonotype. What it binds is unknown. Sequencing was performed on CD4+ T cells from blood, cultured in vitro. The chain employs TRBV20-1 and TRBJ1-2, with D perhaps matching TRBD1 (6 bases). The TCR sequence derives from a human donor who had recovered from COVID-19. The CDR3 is CSARRQGRDGYTF. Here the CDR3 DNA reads TGCAGTGCTAGAAGGCAGGGGAGAGATGGCTACACCTTC.